This TCR beta chain was observed in a study of blood T cell repertoires in COVID-19. Overall study context: The study drew acute and convalescent COVID-19 samples from the United States, Italy and Spain. T cells, B-cell-depleted T cells, or PBMCs provided the cDNA or gDNA that served as material.

Repertoires were generated with immunoSEQ multiplex PCR, while TCRdb's copy carries only in-frame clones and drops some. The sample lists 95,000 to 150,000 clones, roughly four fifths occurring once. Trimming pared 2 bases from V and 3 bases from J, leaving 15 bases between. The CDR3 runs to 16 residues. Per the germline V gene, CDR1 is MNHEY and CDR2 is SVGEGT. The sequence came from a woman in her seventies with acute or convalescent COVID-19. The chain links TRBV6-2 or TRBV6-3 to TRBJ2-3; tentatively, D is TRBD1 (6 bases). Source material: peripheral blood. The CDR3 protein is CASSYPRGLGTDTQYF. In DNA, the CDR3 is TGTGCCAGCAGTTACCCCAGGGGATTGGGTACAGATACGCAGTATTTT.